One T cell receptor (beta chain) is described in this entry. This sample is part of a study of blood T cell repertoires in COVID-19. Across the study: Samples came from the United States, Italy and Spain, spanning acute and convalescent COVID-19. T cells, B-cell-depleted T cells, or PBMCs supplied cDNA or gDNA.

The length of the CDR3 is 12 residues. Trimming left V 8 bases short and J 3 bases short, with 11 bases between. Germline loops: CDR1 MDHEN, CDR2 SYDVKM. In the authors' methods: Reference gene primer amplification yielded estimated nucleated cell counts. Sequenced by immunoSEQ multiplex PCR; TCRdb stores in-frame clones only, minus some. The DNA gave D and trimming, while V, J and clone size come from that table. The repertoire includes more than 85,000 clones, 88% of them detected once, and approximately 3.3% sits in the top ten. The chain couples TRBV28 to TRBJ2-7; no reliable D call. Sequences were obtained from peripheral blood. This clonotype was sampled from a woman aged 45-65 years with acute or convalescent COVID-19. The CDR3 coding sequence is TGTGCCAGCCAAACATCCAACTACGAGCAGTACTTC. It translates to CASQTSNYEQYF. Looking up the rest from reference TRBV28 and TRBJ2-7 gives the full variable domain: DVKVTQSSRYLVKRTGEKVFLECVQDMDHENMFWYRQDPGLGLRLIYFSYDVKMKEKGDIPEGYSVSREKKERFSLILESASTNQTSMYLCASQTSNYEQYFGPGTRLTVT.